These 28 T cell receptor beta chains were all obtained from the same sample, sequenced in a study of blood T cell repertoires in COVID-19. Clones were read by immunoSEQ multiplex PCR, and TCRdb kept only the in-frame ones, dropping some. Among 70,000 to 75,000 clones listed, roughly 80% were seen once. Sequences were obtained from peripheral blood. The source is a woman aged 80 or over with active or convalescent COVID-19.

The V call is TRBV9, the J call TRBJ2-2; possibly TRBD2 for D (6 bases). V was trimmed by 4 bases and J by 6 bases, leaving 19 bases between them. There are 16 residues in the CDR3. From germline, CDR1 is SGDLS and CDR2 YYNGEE. The CDR3: CASSPPSGVRAGELFF. As DNA, the CDR3 is TGTGCCAGCAGCCCCCCCTCGGGAGTTCGGGCCGGGGAGCTGTTTTTT.

CDR3 protein: CASSQDQGFSGNTIYF. CDR3 DNA: TGCGCCAGCAGCCAAGATCAGGGGTTCTCTGGAAACACCATATATTTT. V gene TRBV4-3 combines with J gene TRBJ1-3, with D possibly TRBD1 on 6 matching bases. The CDR3 is 16 amino acids. V was trimmed by 0 bases and J by 0 bases, leaving 9 bases between them. CDR1 is LGHNA and CDR2 is YSLEER in the germline V gene.

The rearrangement uses TRBV19 and TRBJ2-1, with 9 bases identical to TRBD2. CDR3 length equals 15 residues. V was pared by 7 bases and J by 5 bases, with 9 bases of the junction left unmatched. Germline V gives CDR1 LNHDA, CDR2 SQIVND (reference sequence). CDR3 protein: CASKRGLAGNNEQFF. The CDR3, as DNA: TGTGCCAGTAAGAGGGGACTAGCCGGTAACAATGAGCAGTTCTTC. The full variable domain, completed using reference TRBV19 and TRBJ2-1, is DGGITQSPKYLFRKEGQNVTLSCEQNLNHDAMYWYRQDPGQGLRLIYYSQIVNDFQKGDIAEGYSVSREKKESFPLTVTSAQKNPTAFYLCASKRGLAGNNEQFFGPGTRLTVL.

The chain uses TRBV6-5 and TRBJ2-3; 9 positions agree with TRBD1. Germline values: CDR1 MNHEY, CDR2 SVGAGI. J was trimmed by 3 bases and V by 2 bases; bases with no gene match: 3. The CDR3 contains 15 residues. This CDR3 is CASSYRGTGTDTQYF. The CDR3, as DNA: TGTGCCAGCAGTTACAGGGGGACAGGGACAGATACGCAGTATTTT.

The chain links TRBV12-3 or TRBV12-4 to TRBJ1-6; D is possibly TRBD1 (5 bases). The CDR3 sequence is 12 residues long. Trimming removed 4 bases from V and 11 bases from J, with 9 bases in between. Here the CDR3 reads CASSSQGAPLHF. CDR3 nucleotides: TGTGCCAGCAGTTCCCAGGGTGCACCCCTCCACTTT.

V gene TRBV5-4 combines with J gene TRBJ1-1; 7 bases fit TRBD1. This CDR3 is 15 amino acids long. The V gene's germline CDR1 is SGHNT and CDR2 YYREEE (reference sequence). After removal of 4 bases from V and 1 base from J, the junction contained 7 bases not matched to a gene. The CDR3 region has the DNA TGTGCCAGCAGCCTTATGGACAGGCCGAACACTGAAGCTTTCTTT. It codes for CASSLMDRPNTEAFF. Complete variable domain (other parts from reference TRBV5-4 and TRBJ1-1): ETGVTQSPTHLIKTRGQQVTLRCSSQSGHNTVSWYQQALGQGPQFIFQYYREEENGRGNFPPRFSGLQFPNYSSELNVNALELDDSALYLCASSLMDRPNTEAFFGQGTRLTVV.

The rearrangement links TRBV19 to TRBJ1-5, with D perhaps TRBD1 (6 bases). This CDR3 comprises 14 residues. Germline lookup yields CDR1 LNHDA and CDR2 SQIVND (reference sequence). V dropped 5 bases and J dropped 4 bases, with 12 bases sitting between them. The DNA for the CDR3 is TGTGCCAGTAGTTACACAGGGCTAAATCAGCCCCAGCATTTT. Translation gives CASSYTGLNQPQHF. The full variable domain, with the rest looked up from reference TRBV19 and TRBJ1-5, is DGGITQSPKYLFRKEGQNVTLSCEQNLNHDAMYWYRQDPGQGLRLIYYSQIVNDFQKGDIAEGYSVSREKKESFPLTVTSAQKNPTAFYLCASSYTGLNQPQHFGDGTRLSIL.

A remark on this clone: A junction boundary mismatches the germline segment, possibly from a read error. This sequence joins TRBV3-1 (or the pseudogene TRBV3-2) and TRBJ2-3, with 7 nucleotides matching TRBD2. This CDR3 is built from 18 residues. Germline lookup yields CDR1 LGHDT and CDR2 YNNKEL (reference sequence). The CDR3 DNA is TGTGCCAGCAGCCTTTACGGGGGGAGTTCGACTAGCACAAATACGCAGTATTTT. Amino acid sequence: CASSLYGGSSTSTNTQYF.

CDR3 sequence reads: CASSFGQGNGYTF. In nucleotides, the CDR3 is TGTGCCAGCTCGTTCGGACAGGGGAATGGCTACACCTTC. The rearrangement uses TRBV18 and TRBJ1-2, with 9 bases fitting TRBD1. The CDR3 covers 13 residues. Germline V gene lookup returns CDR1 KGHSH and CDR2 LQKENI. The ends lost 6 bases at V and 6 bases at J; junction bases unmatched: 5.

Only one count was recorded for this clone. The chain carries TRBV21-1 and TRBJ1-2; the table's TRBD1 call for D was not verified on the DNA. TRBV21-1 is annotated as a pseudogene. The CDR3 runs to 20 residues. CDR3 nucleotides: TGTGCCAGCAGCAAAAAGCCCCCCCGGGACAGAGGGCCTCCTAACTATGGCTACACCTTC. Its protein is CASSKKPPRDRGPPNYGYTF.

CDR3 nucleotide sequence: TGTGCCAGCAGCCCGAGCGGGGATTACAATGAGCAGTTCTTC. Translation: CASSPSGDYNEQFF. The rearrangement joins TRBV3-1 (or the pseudogene TRBV3-2) to TRBJ2-1; 7 nucleotides match TRBD2. CDR1 LGHDT and CDR2 YNNKEL come from the germline V gene (reference sequence). This CDR3 region has 14 residues. Trimming at V came to 4 bases and at J to 4 bases, leaving 4 bases not matched to a gene.

This sequence joins TRBV18 and TRBJ2-7; 8 bases map to TRBD2. Trimming cost V 3 bases and J 6 bases; bases outside gene matches: 4. CDR3 length: 13 amino acids. Germline CDR1 reads KGHSH; CDR2 reads LQKENI. This CDR3 is CASSPRTSTEQYF. The CDR3 bases are TGTGCCAGCTCACCTAGGACTAGCACCGAGCAGTACTTC.

The V and J genes are TRBV28 and TRBJ1-2, with D perhaps TRBD1 (5 bases). The CDR3 has 15 residues. V was clipped by 6 bases and J by 5 bases, with 19 bases between them. The germline V gene has CDR1 MDHEN and CDR2 SYDVKM. The CDR3 sequence is CASRRAGGELYGYTF. The DNA for the CDR3 is TGTGCCAGCAGGAGAGCTGGGGGGGAACTGTATGGCTACACCTTC.

The chain uses TRBV6-5 and TRBJ1-5, with D unresolved. The CDR3 contains 13 residues. V was shortened by 6 bases and J by 3 bases, with 9 bases between the two germline ends. CDR1 is MNHEY and CDR2 is SVGAGI in the germline V gene. CDR3: CASRAEINQPQHF. The CDR3 DNA is TGTGCCAGCAGGGCAGAAATCAATCAGCCCCAGCATTTT.

The chain recombines TRBV29-1 with TRBJ1-4; perhaps TRBD1 as D (5 bases). The length of the CDR3 is 12 residues. With 3 bases removed from V and 8 bases from J, the gap between germline ends came to 10 bases. Germline V CDR1 and CDR2: SQVTM, ANQGSEA. CDR3 nucleotides: TGCAGCGTTGATTCGGGGGGGGAAAAACTGTTTTTT. Translating it yields CSVDSGGEKLFF.

The chain uses TRBV19 and TRBJ1-2; 12 nucleotides align to TRBD1. Germline lookup yields CDR1 LNHDA and CDR2 SQIVND (reference sequence). The CDR3 loop spans 15 amino acids. V shed 3 bases, J shed 8 bases, and the junction held 7 bases outside the gene matches. CDR3: CASSIGGQGAQGYTF. In DNA form, the CDR3 reads TGTGCCAGTAGTATCGGGGGACAGGGGGCGCAGGGCTACACCTTC.

The rearrangement uses TRBV19 and TRBJ1-1; 10 positions match TRBD1. The CDR3 runs to 15 residues. Looked up from germline, CDR1 is LNHDA and CDR2 is SQIVND (reference sequence). J lost 5 bases, V lost 5 bases, and 8 bases had no gene match. As DNA, the CDR3 is TGTGCCAGTAGTCCAAGACAGGGGGCAGGTACTGAAGCTTTCTTT. Its translation is CASSPRQGAGTEAFF.

This rearrangement joins TRBV5-6 to TRBJ2-5; 10 bases map to TRBD2. CDR3 length: 17 amino acids. The junction had 11 bases not matched to a gene; V was cut back by 5 bases and J by 1 base. The germline gives CDR1 SGHDT, CDR2 YYEEEE. The CDR3 sequence is CASRGGLAGATQETQYF. CDR3 nucleotides: TGTGCCAGCAGAGGGGGTCTAGCGGGGGCGACCCAAGAGACCCAGTACTTC.

This chain joins TRBV27 and TRBJ1-5; 9 nucleotides match TRBD1. From germline, CDR1 is MNHEY and CDR2 SMNVEV (reference sequence). The CDR3 length is 17 residues. V dropped 6 bases and J dropped 0; count of bases not matched to a gene: 9. The CDR3 nucleotides are TGTGCCAGCAGACCGGGACAGGGTGGATATAGCAATCAGCCCCAGCATTTT. Protein product: CASRPGQGGYSNQPQHF.

V usage is TRBV28 and J usage is TRBJ1-1, with D uncertain. This CDR3 has 16 residues. Trimming removed 5 bases from V and 6 bases from J, with 22 bases in between. Germline V gene data show CDR1 as MDHEN and CDR2 as SYDVKM. In DNA, the CDR3 is TGTGCCAGCAGTCCGCTTCGGTCTCGTCTCGTGGCTGAAGCTTTCTTT. Translating it yields CASSPLRSRLVAEAFF. Supplemented by reference TRBV28 and TRBJ1-1, the full variable domain reads DVKVTQSSRYLVKRTGEKVFLECVQDMDHENMFWYRQDPGLGLRLIYFSYDVKMKEKGDIPEGYSVSREKKERFSLILESASTNQTSMYLCASSPLRSRLVAEAFFGQGTRLTVV.

This clone was seen a few times. V usage is TRBV7-8 and J usage is TRBJ2-5; 11 nucleotides line up with TRBD2. Looked up from germline, CDR1 is SGHVS and CDR2 is FQNEAQ. The CDR3 contains 16 residues. The J segment lost 2 bases and the V segment lost 7 bases, leaving 9 bases of the junction unmatched. CDR3 residues: CASTLTTSGVQETQYF. The CDR3 nucleotides are TGTGCCAGCACCCTAACGACTAGCGGGGTACAAGAGACCCAGTACTTC.

The sample holds a few counts of this clone. V gene TRBV7-2 combines with J gene TRBJ2-5; 9 bases line up with TRBD1. This CDR3 spans 13 amino acids. Germline V lookup: CDR1 SGHTA, CDR2 FQGNSA. Germline trimming cut 5 bases from V and 5 bases from J; bases unmatched to any gene: 3. The CDR3 sequence: CASSRGTGETQYF. The CDR3 bases are TGTGCCAGCAGCCGAGGGACAGGGGAGACCCAGTACTTC.

This rearrangement joins TRBV6-6 to TRBJ1-2, with D unresolved. V lost 11 bases and J 8 bases, leaving 15 bases between the germline ends. This CDR3 is 11 amino acids long. Germline V lookup: CDR1 MNHNY, CDR2 SVGAGI (reference sequence). The CDR3 is CAAAAVEGYTF. DNA of the CDR3: TGTGCCGCCGCGGCTGTGGAAGGCTACACCTTC.

The rearrangement links TRBV11-2 to TRBJ2-3; 11 nucleotides agree with TRBD1. V shed 1 base and J 2 bases; nucleotides not matched to a gene: 5. The CDR3 spans 17 residues. CDR1 and CDR2 (germline): SGHAT, FQNNGV. CDR3 DNA sequence: TGTGCCAGCAGCTTAGGCGGGACAGGGGGGCTCACAGATACGCAGTATTTT. It translates to CASSLGGTGGLTDTQYF. Combining the CDR3 with reference TRBV11-2 and TRBJ2-3 gives the whole variable domain EAGVAQSPRYKIIEKRQSVAFWCNPISGHATLYWYQQILGQGPKLLIQFQNNGVVDDSQLPKDRFSAERLKGVDSTLKIQPAKLEDSAVYLCASSLGGTGGLTDTQYFGPGTRLTVL.

The chain couples TRBV28 to TRBJ1-1; D unresolved. The length of the CDR3 is 15 residues. CDR1 and CDR2 (germline): MDHEN, SYDVKM. With 11 bases removed from V and 0 bases from J, the gap between germline ends came to 19 bases. CDR3 in amino acids: CAFYGGGLLNTEAFF. The CDR3 DNA reads TGTGCCTTTTACGGAGGTGGACTGTTGAACACTGAAGCTTTCTTT.

The CDR3 sequence: CAWSLLYNEQFF. The CDR3 coding sequence is TGTGCCTGGAGTCTACTGTACAATGAGCAGTTCTTC. The genes are TRBV30 and TRBJ2-1, with D uncertain. The germline V gene encodes CDR1 GTSNPN and CDR2 SVGIG (reference sequence). V was trimmed by 2 bases and J by 4 bases, leaving 6 bases between them. The CDR3 contains 12 residues.

This sequence joins TRBV6-5 and TRBJ2-7; D is uncertain. This CDR3 has 15 amino acids. Germline CDR1 MNHEY, CDR2 SVGAGI. The V end was cut by 2 bases, the J end by 2 bases, with 13 bases between. CDR3 residues: CASSYKVISPYEQYF. The DNA for the CDR3 is TGTGCCAGCAGTTACAAAGTCATTAGTCCCTACGAGCAGTACTTC.

The chain couples TRBV30 to TRBJ1-1; 7 nucleotides align to TRBD1. In germline, CDR1 is GTSNPN, CDR2 SVGIG (reference sequence). The CDR3 is 14 amino acids. J was trimmed by 0 bases and V by 1 base; bases with no gene match: 2. Here the CDR3 reads CAWSGDRLNTEAFF. The CDR3 nucleotides are TGTGCCTGGAGTGGGGACAGACTGAACACTGAAGCTTTCTTT.